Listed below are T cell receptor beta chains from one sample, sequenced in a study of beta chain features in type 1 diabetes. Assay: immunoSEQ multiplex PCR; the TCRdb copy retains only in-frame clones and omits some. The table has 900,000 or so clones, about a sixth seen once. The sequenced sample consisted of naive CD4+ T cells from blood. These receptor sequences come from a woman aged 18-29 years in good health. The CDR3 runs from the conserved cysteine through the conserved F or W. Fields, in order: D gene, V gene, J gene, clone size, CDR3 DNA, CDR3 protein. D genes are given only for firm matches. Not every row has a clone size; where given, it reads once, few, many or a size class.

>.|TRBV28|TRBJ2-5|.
TGTGCCAGCAAGGCGCAGCAAGAGACCCAGTACTTC
CASKAQQETQYF
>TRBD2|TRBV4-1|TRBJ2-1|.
TGCGCCAGCAGCCAACTAGCGGGAGTATCAAATGAGCAGTTCTTC
CASSQLAGVSNEQFF
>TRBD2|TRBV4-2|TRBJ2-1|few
TGTGCCAGCAGCCACTTGGGGGAGGGCAGTGAGCAGTTCTTC
CASSHLGEGSEQFF
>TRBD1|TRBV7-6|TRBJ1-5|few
TGTGCCAGCAGCCCCGGGACAGGATATGCGAAGCCCCAGCATTTT
CASSPGTGYAKPQHF
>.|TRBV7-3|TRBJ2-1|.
TGTGCCAGCAGCTTAGCCCGGGGGACCTACAATGAGCAGTTCTTC
CASSLARGTYNEQFF
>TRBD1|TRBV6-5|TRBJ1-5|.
TGTGCCAGCAGTTACCGACAGGGTGGCCAGCCCCAGCATTTT
CASSYRQGGQPQHF
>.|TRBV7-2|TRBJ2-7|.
TGTGCCAGCAGCTTAGATATCTACGAGCAGTACTTC
CASSLDIYEQYF
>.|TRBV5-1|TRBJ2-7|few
TGCGCCAGCAGCCTGGGATCGGCACCCCGAGCAGAGCAGTACTTC
CASSLGSAPRAEQYF
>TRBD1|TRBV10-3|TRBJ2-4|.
TGTGCCATCAGTGGAAACCAGACAGGGGGGCTAGCCAAAAACATTCAGTACTTC
CAISGNQTGGLAKNIQYF
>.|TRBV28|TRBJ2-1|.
TGTGCCAGCCACGGGGAACCAAACAATGAGCAGTTCTTC
CASHGEPNNEQFF
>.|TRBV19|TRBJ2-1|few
TGTGCCAGTAGTTCGTTGGGCTTGAGGCCGTCCTACAATGAGCAGTTCTTC
CASSSLGLRPSYNEQFF
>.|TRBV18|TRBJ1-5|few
TGTGCCAGCTCATTGCAGGACAGCCATCAGCCCCAGCATTTT
CASSLQDSHQPQHF
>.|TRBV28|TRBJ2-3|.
TGTGCCAGCAGTTTTTGGACAGATACGCAGTATTTT
CASSFWTDTQYF
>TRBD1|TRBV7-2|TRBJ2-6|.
TGTGCCAGCAGCTCAGGGGGTGCTGGGGCCAACGTCCTGACTTTC
CASSSGGAGANVLTF
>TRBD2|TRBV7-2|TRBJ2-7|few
TGTGCCAGCAGGCCTGGGACTAGCGGGAGACCCTACGAGCAGTACTTC
CASRPGTSGRPYEQYF
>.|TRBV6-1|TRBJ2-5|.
TGTGCCAGCAGTGAAGCGCTTCCCGGGGAGACCCAGTACTTC
CASSEALPGETQYF
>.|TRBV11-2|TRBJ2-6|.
TGTGCCAGCACGACACCTGGCTCTGGGGCCAACGTCCTGACTTTC
CASTTPGSGANVLTF
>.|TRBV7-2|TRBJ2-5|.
TGTGCCAGCAGCTTATTCGGGTTGGGGGAGACCCAGTACTTC
CASSLFGLGETQYF
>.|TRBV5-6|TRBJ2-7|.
TGTGCCAGCAGCCGGAACCCATACGAGCAGTACTTC
CASSRNPYEQYF
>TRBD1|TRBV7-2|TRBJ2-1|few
TGTGCCAGCAGCTTCTGGGACAGTTACAATGAGCAGTTCTTC
CASSFWDSYNEQFF
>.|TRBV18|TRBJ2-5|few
TGTGCCAGCTCATCTGTTGGAGAGACCCAGTACTTC
CASSSVGETQYF
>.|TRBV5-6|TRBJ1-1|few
TGTGCCAGCAGCTTGTGGCAGGGATATACTGAAGCTTTCTTT
CASSLWQGYTEAFF
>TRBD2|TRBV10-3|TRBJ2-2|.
TGTGCCATCAGTGAGTCGCTAGCGGGAGGGGCCGGGGAGCTGTTTTTT
CAISESLAGGAGELFF
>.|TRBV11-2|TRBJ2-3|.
TGTGCCAGCAGCCCCGCCTTCCGGGATACGCAGTATTTT
CASSPAFRDTQYF
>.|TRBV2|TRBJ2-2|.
TGTGCCAGCAGTGTTGCGGCAAACACCGGGGAGCTGTTTTTT
CASSVAANTGELFF
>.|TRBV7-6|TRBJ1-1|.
TGTGCCAGCAGCCGGGCTTTGGGCGATACTGAAGCTTTCTTT
CASSRALGDTEAFF
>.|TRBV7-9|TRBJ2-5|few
TGTGCCAGCAGCGACGGGACTTCCCGGATAACCCAGTACTTC
CASSDGTSRITQYF
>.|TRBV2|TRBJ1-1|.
TGTGCCAGCACCCTCAGGGGTGAAGCTTTCTTT
CASTLRGEAFF
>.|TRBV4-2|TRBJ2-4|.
TGTGCCAGCAGCCCGATTTCGGGCGTCATTGACATTCAGTACTTC
CASSPISGVIDIQYF
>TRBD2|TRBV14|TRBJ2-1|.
TGTGCCAGCAGCCAACGACTAGCGGTATACAATGAGCAGTTCTTC
CASSQRLAVYNEQFF
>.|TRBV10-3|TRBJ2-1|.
TGTGCCATCAGTGAGCTAGTTAGTCTGGTGAATGAGCAGTTCTTC
CAISELVSLVNEQFF
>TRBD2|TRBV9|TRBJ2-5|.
TGTGCCAGCAGCCCCGGGACTAGCGGGACTTTGGAGACCCAGTACTTC
CASSPGTSGTLETQYF
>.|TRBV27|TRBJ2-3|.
TGTGCCAGCAGTTCGCAAACTAGCACAGATACGCAGTATTTT
CASSSQTSTDTQYF
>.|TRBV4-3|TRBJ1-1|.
TGCGCCAGCAGCCAAGATCTGGACAGACGCCTGAACACTGAAGCTTTCTTT
CASSQDLDRRLNTEAFF
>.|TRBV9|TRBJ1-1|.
TGTGCCAGCAGCCCTCGGGGGGGCAGGTTGAACACTGAAGCTTTCTTT
CASSPRGGRLNTEAFF
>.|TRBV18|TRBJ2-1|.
TGTGCCAGCTCAAGGAGTTCCTACAATGAGCAGTTCTTC
CASSRSSYNEQFF
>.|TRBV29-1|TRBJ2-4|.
TGCAGCGTTGTTGCCCGACTAGCCAAAAACATTCAGTACTTC
CSVVARLAKNIQYF
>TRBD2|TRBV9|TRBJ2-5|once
TGTGCCAGCAGCGTAGGACTAGCGGAGGTCCAAGAGACCCAGTACTTC
CASSVGLAEVQETQYF
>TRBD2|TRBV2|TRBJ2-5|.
TGTGCCAGCAGTGCCAGCGGGAGGCCCCTCGGTGAGACCCAGTACTTC
CASSASGRPLGETQYF
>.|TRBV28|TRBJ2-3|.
TGTGCCAGCAGTTCGACCCGACACCCGCCGTATGCAGATACGCAGTATTTT
CASSSTRHPPYADTQYF
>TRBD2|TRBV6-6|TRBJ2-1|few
TGTGCCAGCAGTCCACTAGCGGAGCAGTTCTTC
CASSPLAEQFF
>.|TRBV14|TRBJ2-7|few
TGTGCCAGCAGCCATACAGGTATCCTCGCCTACGAGCAGTACTTC
CASSHTGILAYEQYF
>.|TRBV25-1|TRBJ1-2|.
TGTGCCAGCAGTGAAGGGAACCTTGGGCGAGGCTACACCTTC
CASSEGNLGRGYTF
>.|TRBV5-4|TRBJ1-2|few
TGTGCCAGCAGCTTGGCTAGGGGAGGTGGCTACACCTTC
CASSLARGGGYTF
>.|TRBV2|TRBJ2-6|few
TGTGCCAGCAGTGTTCTCCCCAGCTCTGGGGCCAACGTCCTGACTTTC
CASSVLPSSGANVLTF
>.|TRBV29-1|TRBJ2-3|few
TGCAGCGTTGAAGGAAGAGTCACAGATACGCAGTATTTT
CSVEGRVTDTQYF
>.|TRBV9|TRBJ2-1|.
TGTGCCAGCAGCGTTGGGGCTAGCCAAGGTGAGCAGTTCTTC
CASSVGASQGEQFF
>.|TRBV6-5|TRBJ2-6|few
TGTGCCGGGGGGACCAGGAATGGGGCCAACGTCCTGACTTTC
CAGGTRNGANVLTF
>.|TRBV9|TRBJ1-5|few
TGTGCCAGCAGCGTATTTGCGGGCCAGCCCCAGCATTTT
CASSVFAGQPQHF
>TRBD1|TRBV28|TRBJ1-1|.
TGTGCCAGCAGTTCGGGACAGCGCACTGAAGCTTTCTTT
CASSSGQRTEAFF